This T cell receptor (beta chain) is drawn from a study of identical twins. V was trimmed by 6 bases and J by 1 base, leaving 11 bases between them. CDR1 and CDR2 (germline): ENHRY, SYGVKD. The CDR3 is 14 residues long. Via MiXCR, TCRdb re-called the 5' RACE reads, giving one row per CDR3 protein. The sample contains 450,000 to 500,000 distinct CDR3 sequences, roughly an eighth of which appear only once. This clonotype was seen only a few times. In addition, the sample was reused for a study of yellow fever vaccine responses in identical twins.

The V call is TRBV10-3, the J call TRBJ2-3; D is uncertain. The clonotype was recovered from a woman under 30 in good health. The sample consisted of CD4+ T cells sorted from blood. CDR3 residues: CAISRAARTDTQYF. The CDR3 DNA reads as TGTGCCATCAGCCGAGCAGCCCGCACAGATACGCAGTATTTT.